This section outlines one T cell receptor beta chain sequence together with its context. Via MiXCR, TCRdb re-called the RT-PCR reads, giving one row per CDR3 protein. In the table there are about a million distinct CDR3 sequences, over 15% of which are singletons. The length of the CDR3 is 14 residues. With V trimmed by 8 bases and J by 7 bases, 7 bases remained unmatched. In germline, CDR1 is MNHEY, CDR2 SVGEGT. The entry originates in a study of patients and donors after allogeneic stem cell transplantation. The rearrangement uses TRBV6-2 or TRBV6-3 and TRBJ2-1, with 11 bases fitting TRBD1. Sequenced sample: blood, either unsorted or a sorted T cell fraction (not recorded which). This clonotype was obtained from a human donor who was either an allogeneic HSCT recipient or a stem cell or donor lymphocyte infusion donor (not recorded which). It is not recorded whose cells these are; they may come from a transplant donor. In DNA, the CDR3 is TGTGCCAGCGCCCGGGACAGGGGGGAAAATGAGCAGTTCTTC. The encoded protein is CASARDRGENEQFF.